Sequencing of this TCR beta chain was carried out in a study of blood T cells in healthy people across ages. Donors were healthy Caucasian individuals from Russia aged roughly 6 to 90. Comments on this clonotype: The antigen is undetermined.

V was cut by 4 bases and J by 5 bases, with 12 bases left in between. CDR1 and CDR2 (germline): KGHSH, LQKENI. This CDR3 has 13 residues. With a J-beta primer mix and a sample-barcoded 5' primer, a second PCR ran about 7 to 11 cycles. Every cDNA was tagged by a template-switch adaptor with 12 random nucleotides. One entry per CDR3 protein results from TCRdb running MiXCR on the 5' RACE reads. Of about a million distinct CDR3 sequences in the sample, approximately 50% are singletons; the top ten hold around 21%. Broader study findings: The study could not conclusively compare naive and antigen-experienced cells, given its unsorted PBMCs. Higher diversity, along with more naive CD4+ cells, distinguished long-lived donors from aged donors.

The specimen was blood. The TCR comes from a woman between 55 and 75 years old in good health. The V gene is TRBV18, the J gene TRBJ2-7; D is undetermined. CDR3: CASSQGLSNEQYF. CDR3 DNA: TGTGCCAGCTCACAGGGTTTGTCGAACGAGCAGTACTTC.